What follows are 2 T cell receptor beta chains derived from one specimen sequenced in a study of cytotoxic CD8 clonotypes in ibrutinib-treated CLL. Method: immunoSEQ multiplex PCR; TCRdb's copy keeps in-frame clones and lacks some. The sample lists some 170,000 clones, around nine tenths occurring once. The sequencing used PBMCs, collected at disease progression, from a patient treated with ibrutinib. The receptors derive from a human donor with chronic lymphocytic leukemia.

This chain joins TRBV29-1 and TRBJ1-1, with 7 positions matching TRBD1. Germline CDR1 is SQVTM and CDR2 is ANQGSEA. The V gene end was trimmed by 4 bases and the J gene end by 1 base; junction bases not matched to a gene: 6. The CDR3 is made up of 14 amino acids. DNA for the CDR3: TGCAGCGTTGCTCGGGGGACAGCGAACACTGAAGCTTTCTTT. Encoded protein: CSVARGTANTEAFF.

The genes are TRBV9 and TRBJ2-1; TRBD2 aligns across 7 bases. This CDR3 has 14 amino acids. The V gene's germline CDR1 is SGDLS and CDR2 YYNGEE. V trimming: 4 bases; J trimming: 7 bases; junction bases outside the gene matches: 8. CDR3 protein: CASSPGGRGNEQFF. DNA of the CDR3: TGTGCCAGCAGCCCCGGCGGGAGAGGAAATGAGCAGTTCTTC.